The present entry profiles one T cell receptor (beta chain) with its context. Its antigen is as yet unknown. The sample is drawn from a study of cytomegalovirus exposure and HLA in healthy donors. The germline CDR1 and CDR2 sequences are SGHTA and FQGNSA. The CDR3 spans 16 residues. Deletions cut 4 bases from V and 2 bases from J, with 15 bases between. The study's findings and limits: Among immune exposure information, only CMV serostatus was available. Most TCR sequences showed up rarely, but some public TCRs showed up in many donors. Accurate prediction of HLA-A and HLA-B alleles (for most subjects) was reportedly achieved from TCR beta sequences.

PCR involved 60 Vbeta and 13 Jbeta primers. In the source study's methods: A later analysis tallied 75 million to 80 million unique TCR beta chains, some 12 million of them shared. Profiling relied on immunoSEQ multiplex PCR, and the TCRdb table lists in-frame clones only, not all of them. D and trimming were read from the DNA, whereas the V and J calls and clone size are those reported in that table. The repertoire includes over 80,000 clones, over 75% of them detected once, and 4.5% to 6.5% sits in the top ten. The TCR sequence derives from a man aged 35-49 years in good health and CMV-seropositive. The chain recombines TRBV7-2 with TRBJ2-1; tentatively, D is TRBD2 (6 bases). Sequenced: PBMCs. The DNA of the CDR3 is TGTGCCAGCAGCTCAGCCCGGGACTTGACCTACAATGAGCAGTTCTTC. Encoded protein: CASSSARDLTYNEQFF.